Included here is one TCR beta chain sequence, with context. Antigen specificity is unknown. The sample originates from a study of cytomegalovirus exposure and HLA in healthy donors. The study ran its PCR with 60 Vbeta and 13 Jbeta primers. Profiled with immunoSEQ multiplex PCR; TCRdb holds only in-frame clones, not every one. This sample has some 41,000 clones, with 51% found just once. Whole-study results and caveats: The likely explanation for a cluster of highly shared sequence variants was sequencing artifact.

Every donor was a healthy person donating bone marrow. This clonotype was obtained from a man in his sixties in good health and CMV-seronegative. Input material: PBMCs.

For the CDR3, the DNA is TGCAGCGCTATAAAGGGGGCAGGGTCGAACACCGGGGAGCTGTTTTTT. Translated: CSAIKGAGSNTGELFF. This chain joins TRBV29-1 and TRBJ2-2; TRBD1 matches at 7 bases. There are 16 residues in the CDR3. Germline V CDR1 and CDR2: SQVTM, ANQGSEA. Losses at the gene ends were 7 bases for V and 0 bases for J; bases not matched to a gene: 11.